The clone carrying this T cell receptor (beta chain) has only one observation. Antigen unknown. TCRdb keeps only in-frame clones here, not all; method: immunoSEQ multiplex PCR. The repertoire holds just under 30,000 clones, with roughly 92% as singletons. Surgery without prior neoadjuvant therapy was the treatment of the selected pancreatic ductal adenocarcinoma patients. The data are from a study of T cells in pancreatic ductal adenocarcinoma. Findings and limits, study-wide: Mean clonality was approximately 0.12 in tumors and 0.07 to 0.075 in blood, not significantly different. Unique clonotypes were 8 to 10-fold more numerous in blood than in tumor. This surgical cohort overrepresents the minority presenting with early-stage disease.

This CDR3 spans 15 amino acids. V gave up 3 bases and J gave up 1 base; unmatched junction bases: 3. CDR1 LNHNV and CDR2 YYDKDF come from the germline V gene (reference sequence). What was sequenced was PBMCs. V gene TRBV15 combines with J gene TRBJ1-5, with 7 positions matching TRBD1. This TCR came from a human donor with pancreatic ductal adenocarcinoma. The CDR3 coding sequence is TGTGCCACCAGCAGTTACAGGGGCAGCAATCAGCCCCAGCATTTT. This gives the protein CATSSYRGSNQPQHF. Looking up the rest from reference TRBV15 and TRBJ1-5 gives the full variable domain: DAMVIQNPRYQVTQFGKPVTLSCSQTLNHNVMYWYQQKSSQAPKLLFHYYDKDFNNEADTPDNFQSRRPNTSFCFLDIRSPGLGDTAMYLCATSSYRGSNQPQHFGDGTRLSIL.